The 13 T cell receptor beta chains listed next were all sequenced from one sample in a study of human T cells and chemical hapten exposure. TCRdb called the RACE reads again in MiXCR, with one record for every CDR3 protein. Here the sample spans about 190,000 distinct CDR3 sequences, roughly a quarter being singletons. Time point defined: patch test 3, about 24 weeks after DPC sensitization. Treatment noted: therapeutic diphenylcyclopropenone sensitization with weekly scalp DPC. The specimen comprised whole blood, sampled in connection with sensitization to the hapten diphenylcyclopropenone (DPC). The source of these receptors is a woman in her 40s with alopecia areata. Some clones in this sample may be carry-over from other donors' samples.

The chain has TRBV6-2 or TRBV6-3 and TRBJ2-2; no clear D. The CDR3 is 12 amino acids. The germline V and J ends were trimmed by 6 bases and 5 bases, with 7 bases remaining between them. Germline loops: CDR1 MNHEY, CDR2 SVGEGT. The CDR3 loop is CASSHITGELFF. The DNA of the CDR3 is TGTGCCAGCAGCCACATTACCGGGGAGCTGTTTTTT.

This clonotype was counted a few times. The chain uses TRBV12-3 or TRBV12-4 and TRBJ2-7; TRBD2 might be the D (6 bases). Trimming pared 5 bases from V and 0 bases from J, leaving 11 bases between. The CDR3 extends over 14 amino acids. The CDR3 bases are TGTGCCAGCAGTGACCCCGGGAGCTCCTACGAGCAGTACTTC. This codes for CASSDPGSSYEQYF.

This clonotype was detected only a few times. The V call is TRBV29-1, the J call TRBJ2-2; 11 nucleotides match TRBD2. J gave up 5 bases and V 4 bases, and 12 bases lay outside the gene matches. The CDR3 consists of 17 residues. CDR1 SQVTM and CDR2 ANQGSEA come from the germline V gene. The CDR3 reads CSVGETSGIMGTGELFF. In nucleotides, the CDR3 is TGCAGCGTTGGGGAGACTAGCGGGATTATGGGGACCGGGGAGCTGTTTTTT.

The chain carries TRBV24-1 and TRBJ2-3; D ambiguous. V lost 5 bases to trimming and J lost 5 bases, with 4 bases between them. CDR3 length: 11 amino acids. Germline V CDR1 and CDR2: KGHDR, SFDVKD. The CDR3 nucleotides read TGTGCCACCAGTGGGGGAGATACGCAGTATTTT. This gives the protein CATSGGDTQYF.

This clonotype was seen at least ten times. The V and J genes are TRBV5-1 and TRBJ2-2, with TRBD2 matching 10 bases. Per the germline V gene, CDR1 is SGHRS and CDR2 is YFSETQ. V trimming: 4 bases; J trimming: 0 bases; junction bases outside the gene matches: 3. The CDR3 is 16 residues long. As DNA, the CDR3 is TGCGCCAGCAGCCCCGGACTAGCGGCGAACACCGGGGAGCTGTTTTTT. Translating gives CASSPGLAANTGELFF. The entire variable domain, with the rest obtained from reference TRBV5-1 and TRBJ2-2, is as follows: KAGVTQTPRYLIKTRGQQVTLSCSPISGHRSVSWYQQTPGQGLQFLFEYFSETQRNKGNFPGRFSGRQFSNSRSEMNVSTLELGDSALYLCASSPGLAANTGELFFGEGSRLTVL.

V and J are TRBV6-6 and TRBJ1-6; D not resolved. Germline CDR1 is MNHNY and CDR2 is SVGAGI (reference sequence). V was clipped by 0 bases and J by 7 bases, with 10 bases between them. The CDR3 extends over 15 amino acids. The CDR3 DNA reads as TGTGCCAGCAGTTACTCAGCGGGGATCAATTCACCCCTCCACTTT. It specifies CASSYSAGINSPLHF.

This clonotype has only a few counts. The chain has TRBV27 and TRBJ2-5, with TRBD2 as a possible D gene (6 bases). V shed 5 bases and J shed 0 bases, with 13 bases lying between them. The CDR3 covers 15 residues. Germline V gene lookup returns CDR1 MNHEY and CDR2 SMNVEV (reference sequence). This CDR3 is CASSPTRDYQETQYF. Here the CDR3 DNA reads TGTGCCAGCAGTCCGACGCGGGACTACCAAGAGACCCAGTACTTC.

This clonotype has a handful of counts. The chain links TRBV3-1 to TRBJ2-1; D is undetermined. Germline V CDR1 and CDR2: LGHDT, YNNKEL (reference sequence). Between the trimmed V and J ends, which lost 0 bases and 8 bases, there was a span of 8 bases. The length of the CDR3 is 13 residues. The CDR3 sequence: CASSQDSKHEQFF. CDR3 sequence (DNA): TGTGCCAGCAGCCAAGATTCCAAACATGAGCAGTTCTTC.

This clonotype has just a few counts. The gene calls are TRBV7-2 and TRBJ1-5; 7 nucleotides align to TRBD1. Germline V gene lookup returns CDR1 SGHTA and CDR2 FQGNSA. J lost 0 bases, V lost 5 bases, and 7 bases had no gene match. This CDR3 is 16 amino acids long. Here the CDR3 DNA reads TGTGCCAGCAGCCTGACAGGGCCATTTAGCAATCAGCCCCAGCATTTT. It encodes CASSLTGPFSNQPQHF. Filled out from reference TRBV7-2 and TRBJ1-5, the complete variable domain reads GAGVSQSPSNKVTEKGKDVELRCDPISGHTALYWYRQSLGQGLEFLIYFQGNSAPDKSGLPSDRFSAERTGGSVSTLTIQRTQQEDSAVYLCASSLTGPFSNQPQHFGDGTRLSIL.

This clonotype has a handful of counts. The CDR3 DNA sequence: TGCGCCAGCAGCCAAGATTTAGTACAGGCAGGGATGAACACTGAAGCTTTCTTT. Translation gives CASSQDLVQAGMNTEAFF. The rearrangement uses TRBV4-3 and TRBJ1-1; D is possibly TRBD1 (5 bases). The CDR3 sequence is 18 residues long. Germline-derived CDR1 and CDR2 are LGHNA and YSLEER. The V end lost 0 bases, the J end lost 0 bases, and 17 bases lay between the germline ends.

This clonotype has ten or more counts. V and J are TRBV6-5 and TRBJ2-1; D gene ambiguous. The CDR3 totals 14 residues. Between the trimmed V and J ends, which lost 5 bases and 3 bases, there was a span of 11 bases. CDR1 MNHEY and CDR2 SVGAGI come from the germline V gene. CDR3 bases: TGTGCCAGCAGTGTTACGTCGTTCTACAATGAGCAGTTCTTC. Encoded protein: CASSVTSFYNEQFF.

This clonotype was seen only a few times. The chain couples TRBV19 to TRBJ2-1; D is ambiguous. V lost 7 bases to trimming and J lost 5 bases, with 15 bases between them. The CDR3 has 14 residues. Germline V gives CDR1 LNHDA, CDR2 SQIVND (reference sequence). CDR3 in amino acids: CASIRPGGDNEQFF. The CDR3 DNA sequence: TGTGCCAGTATCAGGCCTGGCGGTGACAATGAGCAGTTCTTC. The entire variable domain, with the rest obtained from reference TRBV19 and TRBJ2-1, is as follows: DGGITQSPKYLFRKEGQNVTLSCEQNLNHDAMYWYRQDPGQGLRLIYYSQIVNDFQKGDIAEGYSVSREKKESFPLTVTSAQKNPTAFYLCASIRPGGDNEQFFGPGTRLTVL.

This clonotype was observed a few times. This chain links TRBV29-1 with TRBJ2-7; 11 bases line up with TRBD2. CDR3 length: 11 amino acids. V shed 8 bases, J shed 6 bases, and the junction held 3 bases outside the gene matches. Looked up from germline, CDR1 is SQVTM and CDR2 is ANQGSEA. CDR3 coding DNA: TGCAGCTGCCTAGCGGGAGGCGAGCAGTACTTC. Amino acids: CSCLAGGEQYF.